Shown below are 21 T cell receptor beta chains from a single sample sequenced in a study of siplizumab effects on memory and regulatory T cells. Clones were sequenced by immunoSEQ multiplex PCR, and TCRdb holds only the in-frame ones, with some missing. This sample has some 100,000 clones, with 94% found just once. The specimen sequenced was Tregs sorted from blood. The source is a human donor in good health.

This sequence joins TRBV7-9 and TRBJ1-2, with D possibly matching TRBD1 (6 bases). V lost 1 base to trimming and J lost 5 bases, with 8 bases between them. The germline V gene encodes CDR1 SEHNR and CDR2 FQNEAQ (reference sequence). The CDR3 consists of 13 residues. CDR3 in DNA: TGTGCCAGCAGCTTAGAGACAGGTTATGGCTACACCTTC. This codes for CASSLETGYGYTF. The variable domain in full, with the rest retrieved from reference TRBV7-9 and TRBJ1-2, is DTGVSQNPRHKITKRGQNVTFRCDPISEHNRLYWYRQTLGQGPEFLTYFQNEAQLEKSRLLSDRFSAERPKGSFSTLEIQRTEQGDSAMYLCASSLETGYGYTFGSGTRLTVV.

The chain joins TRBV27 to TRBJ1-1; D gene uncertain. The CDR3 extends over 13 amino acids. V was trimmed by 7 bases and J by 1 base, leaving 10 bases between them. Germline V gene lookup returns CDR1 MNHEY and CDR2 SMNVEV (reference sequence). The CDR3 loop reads CASTSLGNTEAFF. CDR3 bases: TGTGCCAGCACCTCCCTAGGGAACACTGAAGCTTTCTTT.

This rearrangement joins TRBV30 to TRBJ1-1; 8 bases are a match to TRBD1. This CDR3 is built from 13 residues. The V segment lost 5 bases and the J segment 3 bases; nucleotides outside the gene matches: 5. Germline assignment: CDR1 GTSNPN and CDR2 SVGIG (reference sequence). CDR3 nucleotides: TGTGCCTGGGGGGGACAGGCCTACACTGAAGCTTTCTTT. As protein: CAWGGQAYTEAFF.

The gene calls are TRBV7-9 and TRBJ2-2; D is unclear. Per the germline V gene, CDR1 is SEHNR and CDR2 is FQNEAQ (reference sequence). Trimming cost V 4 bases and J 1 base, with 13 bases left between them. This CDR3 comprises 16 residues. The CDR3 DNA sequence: TGTGCCAGCAGCTCCCTTTACCCCCAGAACACCGGGGAGCTGTTTTTT. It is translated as CASSSLYPQNTGELFF. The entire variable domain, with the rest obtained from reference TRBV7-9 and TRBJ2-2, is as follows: DTGVSQNPRHKITKRGQNVTFRCDPISEHNRLYWYRQTLGQGPEFLTYFQNEAQLEKSRLLSDRFSAERPKGSFSTLEIQRTEQGDSAMYLCASSSLYPQNTGELFFGEGSRLTVL.

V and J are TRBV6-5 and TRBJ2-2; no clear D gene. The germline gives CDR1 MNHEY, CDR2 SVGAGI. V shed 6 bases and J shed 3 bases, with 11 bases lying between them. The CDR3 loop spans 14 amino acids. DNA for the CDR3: TGTGCCAGCAGCGTATTCCGGGACACCGGGGAGCTGTTTTTT. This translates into CASSVFRDTGELFF.

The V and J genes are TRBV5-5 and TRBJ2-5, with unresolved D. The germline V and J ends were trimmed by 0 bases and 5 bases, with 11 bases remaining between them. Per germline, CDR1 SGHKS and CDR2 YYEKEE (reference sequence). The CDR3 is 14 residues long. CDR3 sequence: CASSLVGPGETQYF. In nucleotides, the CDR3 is TGTGCCAGCAGCTTGGTAGGACCGGGCGAGACCCAGTACTTC.

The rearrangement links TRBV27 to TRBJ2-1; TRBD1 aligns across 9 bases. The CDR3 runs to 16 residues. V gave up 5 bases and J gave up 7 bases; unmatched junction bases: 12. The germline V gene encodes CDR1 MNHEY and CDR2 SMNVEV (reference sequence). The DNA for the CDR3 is TGTGCCAGCAGTCGAAGAGTGGGGACAGGGACGAATGAGCAGTTCTTC. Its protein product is CASSRRVGTGTNEQFF.

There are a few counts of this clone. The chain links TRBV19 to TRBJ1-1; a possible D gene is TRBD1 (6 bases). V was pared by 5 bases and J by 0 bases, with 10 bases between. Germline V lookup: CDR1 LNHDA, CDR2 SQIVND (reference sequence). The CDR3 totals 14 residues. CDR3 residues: CASSRQVMNTEAFF. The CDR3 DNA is TGTGCCAGTAGTCGACAGGTAATGAACACTGAAGCTTTCTTT.

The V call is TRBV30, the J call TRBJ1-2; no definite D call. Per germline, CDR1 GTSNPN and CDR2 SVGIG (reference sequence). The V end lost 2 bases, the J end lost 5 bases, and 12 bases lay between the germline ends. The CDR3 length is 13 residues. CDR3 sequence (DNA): TGTGCCTGGAGTATTGGACGGTCGTATGGCTACACCTTC. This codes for CAWSIGRSYGYTF.

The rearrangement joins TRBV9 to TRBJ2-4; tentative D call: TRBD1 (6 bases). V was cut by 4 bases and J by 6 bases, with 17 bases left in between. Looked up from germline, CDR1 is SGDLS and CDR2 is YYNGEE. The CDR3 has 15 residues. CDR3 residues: CASSPEWGLLNIQYF. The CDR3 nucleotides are TGTGCCAGCAGCCCCGAATGGGGGCTGTTAAACATTCAGTACTTC.

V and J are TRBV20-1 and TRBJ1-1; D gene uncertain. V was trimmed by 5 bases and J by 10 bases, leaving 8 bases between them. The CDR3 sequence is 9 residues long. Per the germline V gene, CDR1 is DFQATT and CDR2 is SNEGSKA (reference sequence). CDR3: CSARIGAFF. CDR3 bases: TGCAGTGCTCGTATAGGAGCTTTCTTT.

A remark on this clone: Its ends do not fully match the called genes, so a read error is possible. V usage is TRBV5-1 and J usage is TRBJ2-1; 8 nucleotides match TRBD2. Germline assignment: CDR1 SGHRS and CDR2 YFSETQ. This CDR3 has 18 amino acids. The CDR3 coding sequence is TGCGCCAGCAGTTTGGCATTGAGATCCGGGACTAGTCACACTGAGCAGTTCTTC. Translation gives CASSLALRSGTSHTEQFF.

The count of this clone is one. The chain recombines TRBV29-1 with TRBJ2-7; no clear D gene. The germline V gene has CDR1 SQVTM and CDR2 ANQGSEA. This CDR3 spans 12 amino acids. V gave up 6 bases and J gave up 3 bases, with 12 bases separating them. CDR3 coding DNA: TGCAGCGTCCGAGCGCAAAGCTACGAGCAGTACTTC. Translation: CSVRAQSYEQYF.

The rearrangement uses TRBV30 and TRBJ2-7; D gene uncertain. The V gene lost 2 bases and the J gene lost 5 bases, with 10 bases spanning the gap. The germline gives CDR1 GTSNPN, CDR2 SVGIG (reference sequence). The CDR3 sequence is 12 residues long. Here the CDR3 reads CAWSNWVDEQYF. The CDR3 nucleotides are TGTGCCTGGAGTAACTGGGTTGACGAGCAGTACTTC.

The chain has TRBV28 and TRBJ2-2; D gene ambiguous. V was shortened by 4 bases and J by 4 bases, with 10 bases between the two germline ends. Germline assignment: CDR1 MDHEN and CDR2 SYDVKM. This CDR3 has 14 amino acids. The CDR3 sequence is CASSSTRRTGELFF. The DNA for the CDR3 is TGTGCCAGCAGTTCTACAAGGCGCACCGGGGAGCTGTTTTTT.

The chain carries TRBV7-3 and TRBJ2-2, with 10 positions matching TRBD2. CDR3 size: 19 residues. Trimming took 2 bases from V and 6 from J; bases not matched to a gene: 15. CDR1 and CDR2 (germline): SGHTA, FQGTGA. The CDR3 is CASSLYSRGLAGAAGELFF. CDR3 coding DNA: TGTGCCAGCAGCTTATATTCCCGTGGGCTAGCGGGAGCAGCCGGGGAGCTGTTTTTT.

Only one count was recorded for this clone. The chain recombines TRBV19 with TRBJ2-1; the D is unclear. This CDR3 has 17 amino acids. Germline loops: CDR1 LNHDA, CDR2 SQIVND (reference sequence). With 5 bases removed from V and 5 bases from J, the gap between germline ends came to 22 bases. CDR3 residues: CASSQSSGQARHNEQFF. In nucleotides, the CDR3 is TGTGCCAGTAGTCAAAGCTCGGGTCAAGCTCGTCACAATGAGCAGTTCTTC.

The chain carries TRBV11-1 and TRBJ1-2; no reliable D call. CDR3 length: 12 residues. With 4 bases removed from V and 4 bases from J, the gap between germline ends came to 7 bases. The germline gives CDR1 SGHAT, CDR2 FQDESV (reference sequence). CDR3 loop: CASSYGFYGYTF. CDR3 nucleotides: TGTGCCAGCAGCTACGGGTTCTATGGCTACACCTTC.

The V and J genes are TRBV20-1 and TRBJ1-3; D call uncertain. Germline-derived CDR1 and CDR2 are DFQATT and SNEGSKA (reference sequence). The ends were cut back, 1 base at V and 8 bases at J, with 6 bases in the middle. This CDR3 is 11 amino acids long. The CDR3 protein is CSARVLDTIYF. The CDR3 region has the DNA TGCAGTGCTAGAGTTCTAGACACCATATATTTT.

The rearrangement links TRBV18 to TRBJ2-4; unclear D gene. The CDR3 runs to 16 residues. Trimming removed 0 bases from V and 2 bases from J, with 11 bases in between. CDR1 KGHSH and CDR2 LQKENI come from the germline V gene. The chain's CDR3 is CASSPPFGATKNIQYF. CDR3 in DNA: TGTGCCAGCTCACCACCGTTCGGCGCAACCAAAAACATTCAGTACTTC.

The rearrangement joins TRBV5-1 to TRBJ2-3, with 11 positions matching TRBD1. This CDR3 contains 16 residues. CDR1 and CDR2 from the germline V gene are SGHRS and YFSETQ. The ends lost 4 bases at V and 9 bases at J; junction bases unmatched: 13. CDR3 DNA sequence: TGCGCCAGCAGCCCGGGGGACAGGGGGTTCCAGATAACGCAGTATTTT. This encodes CASSPGDRGFQITQYF. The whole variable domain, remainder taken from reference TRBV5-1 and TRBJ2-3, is KAGVTQTPRYLIKTRGQQVTLSCSPISGHRSVSWYQQTPGQGLQFLFEYFSETQRNKGNFPGRFSGRQFSNSRSEMNVSTLELGDSALYLCASSPGDRGFQITQYFGPGTRLTVL.